The 8 T cell receptor beta chains reported below all come from one sample, sequenced in a study of shared clonotypes between healthy human individuals. Sequenced by immunoSEQ multiplex PCR; TCRdb stores in-frame clones only, minus some. The data hold around 990,000 clones, with around 77% observed a single time. Sequencing used memory CD4+ T cells from PBMCs. Documented subset: CD45RA-negative fraction. All receptors derive from a man between 18 and 29 years old in good health. Some clones in this sample may be carry-over from other donors' samples.

This chain links TRBV4-2 with TRBJ1-3; D gene uncertain. Trimming left V 4 bases short and J 0 bases short, with 10 bases between. The CDR3 is 15 residues long. The germline V gene has CDR1 LGHNA and CDR2 YNFKEQ. CDR3 nucleotide sequence: TGTGCCAGCAGCCGAGAAGAATCCTCTGGAAACACCATATATTTT. Translated: CASSREESSGNTIYF.

The J gene is TRBJ1-2, the V gene TRBV5-1; perhaps TRBD1 as D (5 bases). The CDR3 consists of 14 residues. V was shortened by 0 bases and J by 7 bases, with 13 bases between the two germline ends. CDR1 SGHRS and CDR2 YFSETQ come from the germline V gene. The DNA for the CDR3 is TGCGCCAGCAGCTTGGTTCCGGGGGAGAGTGGCTACACCTTC. Its protein product is CASSLVPGESGYTF.

This clone was counted a few times. The chain uses TRBV11-2 and TRBJ2-5; D possibly corresponds to TRBD1 (5 bases). This CDR3 is built from 14 residues. Trimming removed 2 bases at V and 5 bases at J, with 12 bases between. Germline V CDR1 and CDR2: SGHAT, FQNNGV. CDR3 protein: CASSLQQGAETQYF. CDR3 nucleotides: TGTGCCAGCAGCTTACAGCAGGGTGCGGAGACCCAGTACTTC.

This clone was found once. CDR3 sequence (DNA): TGTGCCACCAGCAGAGATGTGGGCGGGGAGCTGTTTTTT. Translation: CATSRDVGGELFF. The chain joins TRBV15 to TRBJ2-2; D is ambiguous. This CDR3 spans 13 amino acids. Trimming shortened V by 0 bases and J by 7 bases, and 6 bases separated the two germline ends. Germline loops: CDR1 LNHNV, CDR2 YYDKDF (reference sequence).

The rearrangement links TRBV10-3 to TRBJ2-2; 7 nucleotides align to TRBD2. Germline V gene lookup returns CDR1 ENHRY and CDR2 SYGVKD. Trimming removed 6 bases from V and 2 bases from J; junction bases left unmatched: 6. This CDR3 is 15 amino acids long. The chain's CDR3 is CAIRRLADNTGELFF. CDR3 DNA: TGTGCCATCAGGCGTCTAGCGGATAACACCGGGGAGCTGTTTTTT.

The chain employs TRBV20-1 and TRBJ1-1, with D unclear. Trimming pared 4 bases from V and 3 bases from J, leaving 6 bases between. Germline V gene lookup returns CDR1 DFQATT and CDR2 SNEGSKA (reference sequence). This CDR3 is built from 11 residues. CDR3 region: CSAKRDTEAFF. In DNA, the CDR3 is TGCAGTGCTAAGAGGGACACTGAAGCTTTCTTT.

The chain has TRBV6-5 and TRBJ2-7, with D possibly being TRBD1 or TRBD2 (5 bases each). The CDR3 has 13 amino acids. CDR1 MNHEY and CDR2 SVGAGI come from the germline V gene. Trimming cost V 2 bases and J 5 bases, with 10 bases left between them. CDR3 sequence: CASSYRDGNEQYF. CDR3 nucleotides: TGTGCCAGCAGTTACCGGGACGGCAACGAGCAGTACTTC.

The chain employs TRBV6-5 and TRBJ2-7; 8 positions agree with TRBD1. The V segment lost 5 bases and the J segment 1 base; nucleotides outside the gene matches: 7. The CDR3 is 15 amino acids. Germline V gene lookup returns CDR1 MNHEY and CDR2 SVGAGI. The CDR3 region is CASSVGWDRSYEQYF. The DNA of the CDR3 is TGTGCCAGCAGTGTCGGATGGGACAGGTCCTACGAGCAGTACTTC.